The rows below give T cell receptor beta chains drawn from one sample of a study of T cell responses to AZD1222 COVID-19 vaccine. Generated by immunoSEQ multiplex PCR, the TCRdb table keeps only in-frame clones and is missing some. This table has almost 95,000 clones, 75% to 90% appearing once. The material was peripheral blood, obtained 28 days after the second AZD1222 dose. These receptor sequences come from an adult who received the AZD1222 COVID-19 vaccine. CDR3s include the opening cysteine and the closing phenylalanine or tryptophan. A D gene is named only where the DNA matches it firmly. For some rows the clone size is stated as once, few or many, or as a class when expanded; others skip it.

v_call	j_call	d_call	clone_size	cdr3_aa	cdr3_nt
TRBV5-1	TRBJ2-7	.	.	CASRLSGYEQYF	TGCGCCAGCAGGCTCTCAGGCTACGAGCAGTACTTC
TRBV15	TRBJ1-1	.	.	CATSGGVRHTEAFF	TGTGCCACCAGCGGAGGGGTCCGGCACACTGAAGCTTTCTTT
TRBV28	TRBJ2-1	.	few	CASSLIYEQFF	TGTGCCAGCAGTTTGATCTATGAGCAGTTCTTC
TRBV30	TRBJ2-1	TRBD2	.	CAWTGGRGNEQFF	TGTGCCTGGACAGGCGGGAGGGGTAATGAGCAGTTCTTC
TRBV6-2/TRBV6-3	TRBJ2-3	.	.	CASSPTTDTQYF	TGTGCCAGCAGCCCTACCACAGATACGCAGTATTTT
TRBV18	TRBJ1-6	TRBD1	.	CASSPTGGADSPLHF	TGTGCCAGCTCACCGACAGGGGGCGCAGATTCACCCCTCCACTTT
TRBV28	TRBJ1-3	TRBD1	.	CASSLSGGRNTIYF	TGTGCCAGCAGTTTATCAGGGGGTCGAAACACCATATATTTT
TRBV6-1	TRBJ1-1	.	.	CASSEGGAFGFDTEAFF	TGTGCCAGCAGTGAAGGAGGAGCTTTCGGCTTCGACACTGAAGCTTTCTTT
TRBV9	TRBJ2-1	TRBD2	.	CASSAGTSTYNEQFF	TGTGCCAGCAGCGCAGGGACTAGTACCTACAATGAGCAGTTCTTC
TRBV6-1	TRBJ2-3	TRBD2	.	CASSHSGTTQDTQYF	TGTGCCAGCAGTCATTCCGGGACTACCCAAGATACGCAGTATTTT
TRBV30	TRBJ1-1	TRBD1	.	CAWSVPGGWGRNTEAFF	TGTGCCTGGAGTGTACCAGGGGGCTGGGGAAGGAACACTGAAGCTTTCTTT
TRBV18	TRBJ1-2	.	.	CASSPPGRNYGYTF	TGTGCCAGCTCACCACCGGGTAGGAACTATGGCTACACCTTC
TRBV18	TRBJ1-1	.	.	CASSPDRTNTEAFF	TGTGCCAGCTCACCTGACAGAACCAACACTGAAGCTTTCTTT
TRBV10-1	TRBJ1-2	.	once	CASSPGTVGRGYTF	TGCGCCAGCAGTCCCGGGACGGTCGGACGTGGCTACACCTTC
TRBV27	TRBJ1-2	TRBD1	.	CASSTGQGIYGYTF	TGTGCCAGCAGTACGGGACAGGGGATCTATGGCTACACCTTC
TRBV19	TRBJ2-7	.	.	CASSRAESYEQYF	TGTGCCAGTAGTCGTGCAGAATCCTACGAGCAGTACTTC
TRBV10-1	TRBJ2-1	TRBD2	.	CASSEGLAGVGEQFF	TGCGCCAGCAGTGAGGGGCTAGCGGGAGTAGGTGAGCAGTTCTTC
TRBV27	TRBJ1-4	.	once	CASSLSWARTDATNEKLFF	TGTGCCAGCAGTTTATCGTGGGCAAGAACCGATGCAACTAATGAAAAACTGTTTTTT
TRBV30	TRBJ2-3	TRBD1	.	CAWSADRTDTQYF	TGTGCCTGGAGTGCGGACAGGACAGATACGCAGTATTTT
TRBV4-2	TRBJ2-1	.	.	CASSQDSRRYNEQFF	TGTGCCAGCAGCCAAGACTCACGGAGATACAATGAGCAGTTCTTC
TRBV11-2	TRBJ2-1	TRBD2	.	CASSYTSGTYNEQFF	TGTGCCAGCAGCTACACTAGCGGGACCTACAATGAGCAGTTCTTC
TRBV18	TRBJ1-4	.	.	CASSPLNQGEKLFF	TGTGCCAGCTCACCCTTAAACCAGGGAGAAAAACTGTTTTTT
TRBV4-2	TRBJ2-3	TRBD2	.	CASSQGDYPSTDTQYF	TGTGCCAGCAGCCAGGGGGACTATCCTAGCACAGATACGCAGTATTTT
TRBV27	TRBJ1-2	.	.	CASSLSWDSRYTF	TGTGCCAGCAGTTTATCGTGGGACTCTCGCTACACCTTC
TRBV19	TRBJ2-2	.	.	CASNTKGELFF	TGTGCCAGTAACACGAAGGGGGAGCTGTTTTTT
TRBV5-4	TRBJ2-7	.	few	CASSLGHLDEQYF	TGTGCCAGCAGCTTGGGACATCTCGACGAGCAGTACTTC